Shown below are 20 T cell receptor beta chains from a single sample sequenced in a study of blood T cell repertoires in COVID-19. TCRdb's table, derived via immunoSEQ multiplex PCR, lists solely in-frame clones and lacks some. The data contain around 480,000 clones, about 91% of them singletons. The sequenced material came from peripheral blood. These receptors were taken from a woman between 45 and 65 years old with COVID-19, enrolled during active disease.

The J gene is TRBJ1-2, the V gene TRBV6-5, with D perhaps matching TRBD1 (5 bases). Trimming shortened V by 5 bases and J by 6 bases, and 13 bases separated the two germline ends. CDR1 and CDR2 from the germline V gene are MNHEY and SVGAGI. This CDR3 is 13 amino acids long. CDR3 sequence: CASSPGREDGYTF. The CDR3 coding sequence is TGTGCCAGCAGTCCCGGCAGGGAGGATGGCTACACCTTC.

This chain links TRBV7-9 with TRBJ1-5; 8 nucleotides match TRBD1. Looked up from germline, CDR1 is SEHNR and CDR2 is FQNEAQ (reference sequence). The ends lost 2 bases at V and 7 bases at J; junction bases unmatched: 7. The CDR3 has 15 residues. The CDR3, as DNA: TGTGCCAGCAGCTTAACCAGGGGGCCCCGCCAGCCCCAGCATTTT. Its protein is CASSLTRGPRQPQHF.

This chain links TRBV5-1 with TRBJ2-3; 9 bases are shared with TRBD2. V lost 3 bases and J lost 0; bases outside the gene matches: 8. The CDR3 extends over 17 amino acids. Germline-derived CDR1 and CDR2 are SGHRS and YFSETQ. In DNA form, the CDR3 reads TGCGCCAGCAGCTCGCATGCTAGCGGGGTTAGCACAGATACGCAGTATTTT. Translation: CASSSHASGVSTDTQYF.

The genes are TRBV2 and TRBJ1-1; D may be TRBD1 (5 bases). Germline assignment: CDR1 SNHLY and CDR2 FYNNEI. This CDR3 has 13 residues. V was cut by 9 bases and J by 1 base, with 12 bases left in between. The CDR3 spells CARRGAGNTEAFF. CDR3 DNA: TGTGCCAGAAGGGGTGCTGGGAACACTGAAGCTTTCTTT.

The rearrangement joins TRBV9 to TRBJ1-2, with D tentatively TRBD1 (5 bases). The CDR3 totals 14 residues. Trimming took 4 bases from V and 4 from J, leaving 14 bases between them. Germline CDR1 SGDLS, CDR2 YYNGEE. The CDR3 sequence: CASSPGRGSYGYTF. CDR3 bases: TGTGCCAGCAGCCCCGGACGGGGGAGCTATGGCTACACCTTC.

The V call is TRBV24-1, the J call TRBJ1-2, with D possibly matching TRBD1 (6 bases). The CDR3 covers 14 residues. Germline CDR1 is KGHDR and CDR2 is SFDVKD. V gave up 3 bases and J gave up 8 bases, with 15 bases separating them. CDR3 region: CATSDTGTRYGYTF. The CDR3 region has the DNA TGTGCCACCAGTGATACAGGGACGAGGTACGGCTACACCTTC.

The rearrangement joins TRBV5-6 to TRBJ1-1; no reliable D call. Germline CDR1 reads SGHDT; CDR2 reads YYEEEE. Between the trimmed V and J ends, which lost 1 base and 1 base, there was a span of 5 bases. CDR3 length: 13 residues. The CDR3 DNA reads TGTGCCAGCAGCTTGTCCAGGAACACTGAAGCTTTCTTT. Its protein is CASSLSRNTEAFF.

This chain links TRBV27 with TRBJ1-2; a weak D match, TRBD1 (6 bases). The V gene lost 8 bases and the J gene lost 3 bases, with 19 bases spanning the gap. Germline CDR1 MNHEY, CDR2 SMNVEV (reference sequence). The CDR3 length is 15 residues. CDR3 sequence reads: CASGFIGGGDYGYTF. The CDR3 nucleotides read TGTGCCAGCGGCTTTATTGGGGGCGGCGACTATGGCTACACCTTC.

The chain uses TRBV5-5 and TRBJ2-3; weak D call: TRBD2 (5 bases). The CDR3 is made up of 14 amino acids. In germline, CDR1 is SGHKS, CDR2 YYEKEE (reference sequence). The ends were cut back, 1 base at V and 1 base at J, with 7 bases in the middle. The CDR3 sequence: CASSLFGGTDTQYF. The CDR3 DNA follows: TGTGCCAGCAGCTTGTTCGGGGGCACAGATACGCAGTATTTT.

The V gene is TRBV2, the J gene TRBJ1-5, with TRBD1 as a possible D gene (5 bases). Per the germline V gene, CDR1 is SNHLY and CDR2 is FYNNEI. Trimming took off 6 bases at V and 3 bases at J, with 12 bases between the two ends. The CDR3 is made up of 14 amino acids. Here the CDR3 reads CASSELTDNQPQHF. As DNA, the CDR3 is TGTGCCAGCAGCGAGCTGACAGACAATCAGCCCCAGCATTTT.

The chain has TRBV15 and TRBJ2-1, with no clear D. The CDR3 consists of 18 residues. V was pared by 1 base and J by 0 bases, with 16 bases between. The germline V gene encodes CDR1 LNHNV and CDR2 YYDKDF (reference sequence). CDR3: CATSRVLYTSRSYNEQFF. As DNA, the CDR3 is TGTGCCACCAGCAGAGTACTATATACTTCCCGCTCCTACAATGAGCAGTTCTTC.

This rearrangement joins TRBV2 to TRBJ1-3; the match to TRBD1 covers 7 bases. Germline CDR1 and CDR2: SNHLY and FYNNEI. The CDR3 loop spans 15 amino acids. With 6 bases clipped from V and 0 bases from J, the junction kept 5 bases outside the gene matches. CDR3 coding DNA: TGTGCCAGCAGCAGACAGGGAACCTCTGGAAACACCATATATTTT. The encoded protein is CASSRQGTSGNTIYF. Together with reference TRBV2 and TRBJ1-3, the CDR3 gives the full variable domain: EPEVTQTPSHQVTQMGQEVILRCVPISNHLYFYWYRQILGQKVEFLVSFYNNEISEKSEIFDDQFSVERPDGSNFTLKIRSTKLEDSAMYFCASSRQGTSGNTIYFGEGSWLTVV.

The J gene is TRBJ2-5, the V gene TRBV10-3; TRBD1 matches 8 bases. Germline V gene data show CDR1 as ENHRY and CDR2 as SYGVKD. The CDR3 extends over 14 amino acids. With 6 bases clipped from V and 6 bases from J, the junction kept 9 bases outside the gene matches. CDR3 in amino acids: CAISAEQGGKTQYF. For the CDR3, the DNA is TGTGCCATCAGCGCCGAACAGGGGGGAAAGACCCAGTACTTC.

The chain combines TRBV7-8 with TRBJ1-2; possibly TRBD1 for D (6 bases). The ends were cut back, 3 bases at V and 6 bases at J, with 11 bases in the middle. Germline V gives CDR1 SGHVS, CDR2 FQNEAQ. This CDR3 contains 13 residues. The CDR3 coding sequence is TGTGCCAGCAGCTTTAACAGGGAAGATGGCTACACCTTC. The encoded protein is CASSFNREDGYTF.

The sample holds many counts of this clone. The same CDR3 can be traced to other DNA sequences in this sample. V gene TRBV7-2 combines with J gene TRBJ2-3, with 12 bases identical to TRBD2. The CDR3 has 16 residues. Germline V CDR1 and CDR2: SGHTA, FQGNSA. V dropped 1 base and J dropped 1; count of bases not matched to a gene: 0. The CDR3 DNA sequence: TGTGCCAGCAGCTTAGGACTAGCGGGGGGCACAGATACGCAGTATTTT. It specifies CASSLGLAGGTDTQYF.

CDR3: CASSQGRLAGGSTQYF. The DNA for the CDR3 is TGTGCCAGCAGCCAAGGGAGGCTAGCGGGGGGATCGACGCAGTATTTT. This rearrangement joins TRBV3-1 (or the pseudogene TRBV3-2) to TRBJ2-3, with TRBD2 identical over 11 bases. In germline, CDR1 is LGHDT, CDR2 YNNKEL (reference sequence). This CDR3 has 16 residues. Trimming at V came to 1 base and at J to 9 bases, leaving 9 bases not matched to a gene.

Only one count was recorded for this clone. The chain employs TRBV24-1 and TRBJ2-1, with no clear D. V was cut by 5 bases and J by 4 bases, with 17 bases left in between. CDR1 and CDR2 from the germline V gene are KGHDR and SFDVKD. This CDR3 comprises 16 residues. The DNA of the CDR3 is TGTGCCACCAGTGCATCAACGCTTGGTACTTACAATGAGCAGTTCTTC. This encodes CATSASTLGTYNEQFF.

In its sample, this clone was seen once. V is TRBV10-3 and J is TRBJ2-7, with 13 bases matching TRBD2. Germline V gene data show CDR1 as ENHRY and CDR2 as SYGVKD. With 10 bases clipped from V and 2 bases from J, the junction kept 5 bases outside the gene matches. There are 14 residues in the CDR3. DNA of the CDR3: TGTGCCACAACTAGCGGGGGGGGAACCTACGAGCAGTACTTC. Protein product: CATTSGGGTYEQYF.

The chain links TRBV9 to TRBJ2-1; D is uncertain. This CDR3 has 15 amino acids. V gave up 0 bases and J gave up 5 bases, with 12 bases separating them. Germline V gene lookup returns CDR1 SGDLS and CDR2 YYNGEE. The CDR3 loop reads CASSVVSASDNEQFF. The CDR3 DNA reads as TGTGCCAGCAGCGTAGTATCCGCCAGTGACAATGAGCAGTTCTTC.

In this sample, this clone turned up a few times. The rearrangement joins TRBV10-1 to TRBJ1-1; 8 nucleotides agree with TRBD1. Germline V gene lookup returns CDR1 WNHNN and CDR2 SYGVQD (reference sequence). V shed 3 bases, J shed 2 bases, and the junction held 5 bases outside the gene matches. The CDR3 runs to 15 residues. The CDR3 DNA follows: TGCGCCAGCAGTGATTCGGACAGGGCTAACACTGAAGCTTTCTTT. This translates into CASSDSDRANTEAFF.